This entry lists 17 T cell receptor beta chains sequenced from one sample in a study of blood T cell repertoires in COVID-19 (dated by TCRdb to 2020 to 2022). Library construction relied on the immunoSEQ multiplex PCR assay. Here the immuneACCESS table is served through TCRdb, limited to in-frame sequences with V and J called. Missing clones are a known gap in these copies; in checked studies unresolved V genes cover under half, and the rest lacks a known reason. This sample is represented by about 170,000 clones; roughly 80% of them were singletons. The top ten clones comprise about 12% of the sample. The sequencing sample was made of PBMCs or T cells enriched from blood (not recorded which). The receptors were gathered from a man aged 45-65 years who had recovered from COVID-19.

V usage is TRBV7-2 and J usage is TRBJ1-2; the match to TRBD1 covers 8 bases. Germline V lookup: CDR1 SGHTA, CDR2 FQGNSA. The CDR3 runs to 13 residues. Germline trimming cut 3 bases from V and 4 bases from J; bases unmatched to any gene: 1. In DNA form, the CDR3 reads TGTGCCAGCAGCTTTGGGACAGGCTATGGCTACACCTTC. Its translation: CASSFGTGYGYTF.

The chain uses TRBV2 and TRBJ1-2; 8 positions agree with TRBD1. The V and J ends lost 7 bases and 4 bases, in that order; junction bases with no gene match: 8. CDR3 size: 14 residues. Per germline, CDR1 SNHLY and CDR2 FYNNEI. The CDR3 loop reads CASTSGQDLYGYTF. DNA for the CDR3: TGTGCCAGCACCTCGGGACAGGACCTCTATGGCTACACCTTC.

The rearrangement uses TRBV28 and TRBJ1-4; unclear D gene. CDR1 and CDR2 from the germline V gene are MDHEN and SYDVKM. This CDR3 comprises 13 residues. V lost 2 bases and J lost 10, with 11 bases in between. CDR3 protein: CASSLDSSVKLFF. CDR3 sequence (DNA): TGTGCCAGCAGTTTAGACTCATCTGTAAAACTGTTTTTT.

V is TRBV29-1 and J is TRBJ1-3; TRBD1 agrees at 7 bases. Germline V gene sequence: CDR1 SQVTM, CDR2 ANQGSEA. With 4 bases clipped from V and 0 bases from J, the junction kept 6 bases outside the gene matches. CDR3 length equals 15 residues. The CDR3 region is CSVAGTAISGNTIYF. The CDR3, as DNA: TGCAGCGTTGCCGGGACAGCCATCTCTGGAAACACCATATATTTT.

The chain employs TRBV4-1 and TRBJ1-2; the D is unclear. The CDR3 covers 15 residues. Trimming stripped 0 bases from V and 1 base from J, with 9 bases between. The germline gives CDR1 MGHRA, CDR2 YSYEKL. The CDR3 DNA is TGCGCCAGCAGCCAAGAGACATTCCTTAACTATGGCTACACCTTC. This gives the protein CASSQETFLNYGYTF.

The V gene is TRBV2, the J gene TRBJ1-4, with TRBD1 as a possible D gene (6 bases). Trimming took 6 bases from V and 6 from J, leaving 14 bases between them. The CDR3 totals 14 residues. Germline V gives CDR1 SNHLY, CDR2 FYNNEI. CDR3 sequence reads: CASRGGRGDEKLFF. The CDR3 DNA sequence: TGTGCCAGCAGGGGCGGCAGGGGAGATGAAAAACTGTTTTTT.

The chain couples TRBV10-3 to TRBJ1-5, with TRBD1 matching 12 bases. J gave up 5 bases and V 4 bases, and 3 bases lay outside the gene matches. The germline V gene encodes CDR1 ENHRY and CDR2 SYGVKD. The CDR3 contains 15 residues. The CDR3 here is CAISGDRGLDQPQHF. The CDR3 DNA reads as TGTGCCATCAGTGGGGACAGGGGGCTAGATCAGCCCCAGCATTTT.

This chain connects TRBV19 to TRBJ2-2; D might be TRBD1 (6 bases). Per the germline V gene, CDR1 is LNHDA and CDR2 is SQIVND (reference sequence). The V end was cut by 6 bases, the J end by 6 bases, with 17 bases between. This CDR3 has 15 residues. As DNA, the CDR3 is TGTGCCAGTAGAAGGACAGCCGGAACACCCGGGGAGCTGTTTTTT. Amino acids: CASRRTAGTPGELFF. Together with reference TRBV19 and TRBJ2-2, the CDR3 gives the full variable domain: DGGITQSPKYLFRKEGQNVTLSCEQNLNHDAMYWYRQDPGQGLRLIYYSQIVNDFQKGDIAEGYSVSREKKESFPLTVTSAQKNPTAFYLCASRRTAGTPGELFFGEGSRLTVL.

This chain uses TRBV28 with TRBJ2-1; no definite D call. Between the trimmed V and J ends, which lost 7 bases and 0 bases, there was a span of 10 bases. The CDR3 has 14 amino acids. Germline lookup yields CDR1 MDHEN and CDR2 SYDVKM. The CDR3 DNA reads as TGTGCCAGCACGCCCCGTAGCTCCTACAATGAGCAGTTCTTC. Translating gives CASTPRSSYNEQFF. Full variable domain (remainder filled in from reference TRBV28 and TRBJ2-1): DVKVTQSSRYLVKRTGEKVFLECVQDMDHENMFWYRQDPGLGLRLIYFSYDVKMKEKGDIPEGYSVSREKKERFSLILESASTNQTSMYLCASTPRSSYNEQFFGPGTRLTVL.

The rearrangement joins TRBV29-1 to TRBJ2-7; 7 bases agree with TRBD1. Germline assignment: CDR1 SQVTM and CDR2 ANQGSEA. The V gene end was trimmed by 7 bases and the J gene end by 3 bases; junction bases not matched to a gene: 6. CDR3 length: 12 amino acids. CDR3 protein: CSARDSRYEQYF. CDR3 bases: TGCAGCGCCCGGGACAGCCGCTACGAGCAGTACTTC.

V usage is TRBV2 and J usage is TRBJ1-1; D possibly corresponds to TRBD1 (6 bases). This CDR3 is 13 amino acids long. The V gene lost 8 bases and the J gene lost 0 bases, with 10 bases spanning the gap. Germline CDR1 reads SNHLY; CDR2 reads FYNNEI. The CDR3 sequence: CASGGGLNTEAFF. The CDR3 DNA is TGTGCCAGCGGGGGCGGCTTGAACACTGAAGCTTTCTTT.

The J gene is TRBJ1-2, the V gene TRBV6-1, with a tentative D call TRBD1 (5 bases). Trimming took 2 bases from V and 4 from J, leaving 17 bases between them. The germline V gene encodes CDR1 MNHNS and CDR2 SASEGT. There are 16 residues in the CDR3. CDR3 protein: CASSERSGLSGYGYTF. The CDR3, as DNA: TGTGCCAGCAGTGAACGCTCAGGGTTATCGGGCTATGGCTACACCTTC.

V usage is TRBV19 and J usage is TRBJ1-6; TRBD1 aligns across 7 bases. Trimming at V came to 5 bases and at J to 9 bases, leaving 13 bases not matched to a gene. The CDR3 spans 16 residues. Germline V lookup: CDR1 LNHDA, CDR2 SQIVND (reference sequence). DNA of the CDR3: TGTGCCAGTAGTTTCTCCAATCAGGGGGTCGGTTCACCCCTCCACTTT. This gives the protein CASSFSNQGVGSPLHF.

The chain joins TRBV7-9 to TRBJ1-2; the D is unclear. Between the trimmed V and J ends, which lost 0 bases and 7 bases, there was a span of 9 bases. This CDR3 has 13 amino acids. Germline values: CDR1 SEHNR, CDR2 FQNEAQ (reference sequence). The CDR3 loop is CASSLAEGRGYTF. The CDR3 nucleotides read TGTGCCAGCAGCTTAGCGGAGGGCCGTGGCTACACCTTC.

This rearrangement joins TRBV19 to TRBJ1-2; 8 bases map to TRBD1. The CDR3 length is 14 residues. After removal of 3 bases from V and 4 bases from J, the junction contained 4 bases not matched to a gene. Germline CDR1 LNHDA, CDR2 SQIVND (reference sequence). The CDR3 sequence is CASSITGTGYGYTF. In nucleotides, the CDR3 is TGTGCCAGTAGTATTACCGGGACAGGCTATGGCTACACCTTC.

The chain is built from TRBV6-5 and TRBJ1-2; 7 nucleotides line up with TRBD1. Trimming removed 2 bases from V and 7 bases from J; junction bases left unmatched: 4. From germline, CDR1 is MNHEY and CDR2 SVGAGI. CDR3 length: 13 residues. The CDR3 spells CASSYGGGFGYTF. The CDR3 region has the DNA TGTGCCAGCAGTTACGGAGGGGGCTTTGGCTACACCTTC.

The CDR3 sequence is CASSGTGGKTEAFF. Written as DNA, the CDR3 is TGTGCCAGCAGCGGGACAGGGGGCAAGACTGAAGCTTTCTTT. The gene calls are TRBV3-1 (or the pseudogene TRBV3-2) and TRBJ1-1; 12 nucleotides align to TRBD1. With 5 bases clipped from V and 5 bases from J, the junction kept 3 bases outside the gene matches. The germline V gene has CDR1 LGHDT and CDR2 YNNKEL (reference sequence). This CDR3 has 14 residues.